What follows is one TCR beta chain and its context. The V gene's germline CDR1 is PRHDT and CDR2 FYEKMQ (reference sequence). V gave up 5 bases and J gave up 2 bases; unmatched junction bases: 7. The CDR3 sequence is 16 residues long. Each CDR3 protein gets one entry after TCRdb re-called the 5' RACE reads with MiXCR. The sample carries approximately 240,000 distinct CDR3 sequences, over 12% recorded once. This specimen belongs to a study of identical twins. The rearrangement uses TRBV13 and TRBJ1-4, with 8 bases fitting TRBD1. The sample taken for sequencing was memory (CD45RO+) T cells sorted from blood. The receptor comes from a woman aged 18-30 years in good health. CDR3 nucleotides: TGTGCCAGCAGCCACAGGACAGGGCGCACTAATGAAAAACTGTTTTTT. Amino acids: CASSHRTGRTNEKLFF. Full variable domain (rest looked up from reference TRBV13 and TRBJ1-4): AAGVIQSPRHLIKEKRETATLKCYPIPRHDTVYWYQQGPGQDPQFLISFYEKMQSDKGSIPDRFSAQQFSDYHSELNMSSLELGDSALYFCASSHRTGRTNEKLFFGSGTQLSVL.